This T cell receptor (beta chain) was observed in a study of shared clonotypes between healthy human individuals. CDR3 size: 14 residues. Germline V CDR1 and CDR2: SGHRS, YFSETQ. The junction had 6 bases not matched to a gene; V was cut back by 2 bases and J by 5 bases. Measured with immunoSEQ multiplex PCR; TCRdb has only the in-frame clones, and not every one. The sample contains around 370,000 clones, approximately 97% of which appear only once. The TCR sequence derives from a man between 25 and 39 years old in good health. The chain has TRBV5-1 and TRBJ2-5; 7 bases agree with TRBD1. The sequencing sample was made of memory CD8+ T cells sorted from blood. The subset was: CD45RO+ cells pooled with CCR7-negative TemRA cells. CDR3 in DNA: TGCGCCAGCAGCTTCGGGACAGTACGCGAGACCCAGTACTTC. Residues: CASSFGTVRETQYF.